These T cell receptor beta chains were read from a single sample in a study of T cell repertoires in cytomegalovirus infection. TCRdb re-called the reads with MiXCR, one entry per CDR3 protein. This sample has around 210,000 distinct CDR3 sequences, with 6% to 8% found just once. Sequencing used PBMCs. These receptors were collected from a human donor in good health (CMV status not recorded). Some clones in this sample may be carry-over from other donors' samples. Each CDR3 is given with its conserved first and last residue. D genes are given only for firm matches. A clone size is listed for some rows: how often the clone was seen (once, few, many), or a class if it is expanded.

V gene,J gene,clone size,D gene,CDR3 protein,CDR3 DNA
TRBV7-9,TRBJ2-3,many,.,CASIPTVGTYSTDTQYF,TGTGCCAGCATTCCTACGGTGGGGACCTATAGTACAGATACGCAGTATTTT
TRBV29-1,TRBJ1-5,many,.,CSVAGPPGQPQHF,TGCAGCGTGGCCGGGCCACCCGGGCAGCCCCAGCATTTT
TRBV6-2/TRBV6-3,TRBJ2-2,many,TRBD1,CASTPDRGVPGELFF,TGTGCCAGCACCCCGGACAGGGGGGTTCCCGGGGAGCTGTTTTTT
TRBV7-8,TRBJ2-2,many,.,CASSFPTGELFF,TGTGCCAGCAGCTTCCCCACCGGGGAGCTGTTTTTT
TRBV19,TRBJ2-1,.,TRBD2,CASSKAGGPYEQFF,TGTGCCAGTAGTAAAGCGGGGGGGCCCTATGAGCAGTTCTTC
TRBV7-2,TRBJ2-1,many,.,CASSLRVRVGSIGNEQFF,TGTGCCAGCAGCTTGAGGGTCAGAGTCGGGAGTATTGGCAATGAGCAGTTCTTC
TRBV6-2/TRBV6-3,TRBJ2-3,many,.,CASSPGGAGITDTQYF,TGTGCCAGCAGCCCAGGTGGGGCAGGGATCACAGATACGCAGTATTTT
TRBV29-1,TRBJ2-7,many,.,CSVNRGMGEQYF,TGCAGCGTAAATCGAGGGATGGGCGAGCAGTACTTC
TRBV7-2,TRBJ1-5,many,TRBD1,CASSLSGGEQPQHF,TGTGCCAGCAGCTTATCAGGGGGAGAGCAGCCCCAGCATTTT
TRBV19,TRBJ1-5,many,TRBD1,CASSPRDRAQPQHF,TGTGCCAGTAGCCCGAGGGACAGGGCTCAGCCCCAGCATTTT
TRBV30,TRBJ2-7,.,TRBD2,CAWSSGGGSYEQYF,TGTGCCTGGAGCTCGGGGGGAGGTTCCTACGAGCAGTACTTC
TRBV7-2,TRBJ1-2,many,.,CASSLVGWQEGANYGYTF,TGTGCCAGCAGCTTAGTCGGTTGGCAGGAAGGAGCTAACTATGGCTACACCTTC
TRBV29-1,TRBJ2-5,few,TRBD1,CSVEDLVRFRDRAQETQYF,TGCAGCGTTGAAGATCTGGTCCGATTCCGGGACAGGGCCCAAGAGACCCAGTACTTC
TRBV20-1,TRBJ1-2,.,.,CSAGELNYGYTF,TGCAGTGCGGGGGAACTTAACTATGGCTACACCTTC
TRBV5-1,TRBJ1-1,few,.,CASRLRIQNMNTEAFF,TGCGCCAGCAGACTTAGAATCCAGAACATGAACACTGAAGCTTTCTTT
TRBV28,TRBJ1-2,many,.,CASRTSGTLYGYTF,TGTGCCAGCAGAACATCCGGGACCCTCTATGGCTACACCTTC
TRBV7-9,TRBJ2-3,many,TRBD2,CASSLKAMAGGSTDTQYF,TGTGCCAGCAGCTTAAAGGCGATGGCGGGGGGGAGCACAGATACGCAGTATTTT
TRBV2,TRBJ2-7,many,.,CASNPVGQYF,TGTGCCAGCAACCCGGTAGGCCAGTACTTC
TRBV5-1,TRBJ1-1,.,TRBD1,CASSSNPGQGEAFF,TGCGCCAGCAGCTCAAACCCGGGACAGGGGGAAGCTTTCTTT
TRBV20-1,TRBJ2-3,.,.,CSAPEGAGMNTQYF,TGCAGTGCCCCGGAAGGGGCCGGGATGAATACGCAGTATTTT
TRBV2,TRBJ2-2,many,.,CASSSGLISVAGELFF,TGTGCCAGCAGTTCAGGCCTTATTTCAGTGGCCGGGGAGCTGTTTTTT
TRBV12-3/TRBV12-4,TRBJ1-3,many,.,CASGKNSGNTIYF,TGTGCCAGCGGTAAAAACTCTGGAAACACCATATATTTT
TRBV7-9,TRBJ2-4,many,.,CASSFGQDTNIQYF,TGTGCCAGCAGCTTCGGGCAGGATACAAACATTCAGTACTTC
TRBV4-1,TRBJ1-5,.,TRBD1,CASSPKTGFGNQPQHF,TGCGCCAGCAGCCCGAAGACAGGGTTTGGCAATCAGCCCCAGCATTTT
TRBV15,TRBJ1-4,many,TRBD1,CATSAAQDRDEKLFF,TGTGCCACCAGCGCTGCCCAGGACAGGGATGAAAAACTGTTTTTT
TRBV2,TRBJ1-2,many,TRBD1,CASRDQGAYGYTF,TGTGCCAGCAGAGATCAGGGGGCCTATGGCTACACCTTC
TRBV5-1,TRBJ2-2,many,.,CASSLPGLSNTGELFF,TGCGCCAGCAGCTTACCGGGACTCTCGAACACCGGGGAGCTGTTTTTT
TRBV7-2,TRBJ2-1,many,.,CASSLDVLEQFF,TGTGCCAGCAGCTTGGATGTCCTTGAGCAGTTCTTC
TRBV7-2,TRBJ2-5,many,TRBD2,CASSFNLAGANQETQYF,TGTGCCAGCAGCTTCAATCTAGCGGGGGCCAATCAAGAGACCCAGTACTTC
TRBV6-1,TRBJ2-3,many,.,CASSRQLEATDTQYF,TGTGCCAGCAGTAGACAACTAGAGGCGACAGATACGCAGTATTTT
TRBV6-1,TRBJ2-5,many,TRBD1,CASSRQGSGTQYF,TGTGCCAGCAGTCGACAGGGGAGCGGGACCCAGTACTTC
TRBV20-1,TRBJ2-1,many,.,CSARDRSGNEQFF,TGCAGTGCTAGAGATCGGTCAGGGAATGAGCAGTTCTTC
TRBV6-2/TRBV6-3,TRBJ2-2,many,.,CASSPGHLLNTGELFF,TGTGCCAGCAGCCCGGGACATCTACTGAACACCGGGGAGCTGTTTTTT
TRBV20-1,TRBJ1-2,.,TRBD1,CSAVTGADYGYTF,TGCAGTGCCGTGACAGGGGCGGACTATGGCTACACCTTC
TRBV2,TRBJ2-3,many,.,CASSAQGTDTQYF,TGTGCCAGCAGTGCCCAGGGTACAGATACGCAGTATTTT
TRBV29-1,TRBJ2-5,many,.,CSALDSPETQYF,TGCAGCGCTCTGGACAGTCCGGAGACCCAGTACTTC
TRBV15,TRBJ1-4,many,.,CATRPGMGVQLFF,TGTGCCACACGACCGGGCATGGGAGTTCAGCTGTTTTTT
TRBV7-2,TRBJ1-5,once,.,CASLGGRVSPQHF,TGTGCCAGCTTAGGCGGCAGGGTATCGCCCCAGCATTTT
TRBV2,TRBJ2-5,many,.,CASIRETQYF,TGTGCCAGCATCCGGGAGACCCAGTACTTC
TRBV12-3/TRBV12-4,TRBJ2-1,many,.,CASSFGQGAFF,.
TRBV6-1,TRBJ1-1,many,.,CASSRTVNTEAFF,TGTGCCAGCAGCCGGACAGTCAACACTGAAGCTTTCTTT
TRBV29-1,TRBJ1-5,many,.,CSVAEGGSQPQHF,TGCAGCGTTGCGGAAGGGGGGAGTCAGCCCCAGCATTTT
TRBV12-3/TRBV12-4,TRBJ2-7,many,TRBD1,CAASPPAPDRDSYEQYF,TGTGCCGCCAGCCCCCCAGCTCCGGACAGGGACTCCTACGAGCAGTACTTC
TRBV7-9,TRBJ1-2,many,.,CASSLLGVYGYTF,TGTGCCAGCAGCTTACTTGGGGTCTATGGCTACACCTTC
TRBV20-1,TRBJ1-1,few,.,CSASFRLGTEAFF,TGCAGTGCTAGTTTTCGTCTGGGCACTGAAGCTTTCTTT
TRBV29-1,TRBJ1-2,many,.,CSVEGYGYTF,TGCAGCGTTGAAGGTTATGGCTACACCTTC
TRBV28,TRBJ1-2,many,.,CASSFLGFSIYGYTF,TGTGCCAGCAGTTTTCTGGGCTTTTCGATATATGGCTACACCTTC
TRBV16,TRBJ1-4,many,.,CASTQTSARNEKLFF,TGTGCCAGCACCCAAACATCCGCGCGGAATGAAAAACTGTTTTTT
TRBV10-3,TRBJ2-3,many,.,CAISEPSSTDTQYF,TGTGCCATCAGCGAGCCAAGTTCAACAGATACGCAGTATTTT
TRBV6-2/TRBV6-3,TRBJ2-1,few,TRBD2,CASSYFTSGGPDEQFF,TGTGCCAGCAGTTACTTTACTAGCGGGGGGCCGGATGAGCAGTTCTTC
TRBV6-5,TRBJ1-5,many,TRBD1,CASRDRGRVQPQHF,TGTGCCAGCAGGGACAGGGGGCGGGTTCAGCCCCAGCATTTT
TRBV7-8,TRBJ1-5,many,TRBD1,CASSLVTGGSNQPQHF,TGTGCCAGCAGCTTAGTCACAGGGGGCAGCAATCAGCCCCAGCATTTT
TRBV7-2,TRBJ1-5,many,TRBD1,CASSLVHQGAILRGQPQHF,TGTGCCAGCAGCTTAGTTCACCAGGGGGCGATCCTGCGAGGTCAGCCCCAGCATTTT
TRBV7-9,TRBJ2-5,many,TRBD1,CASSLGHPGQETQYF,TGTGCCAGCAGCTTGGGCCACCCGGGACAGGAGACCCAGTACTTC
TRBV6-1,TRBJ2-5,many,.,CASSLISEETQYF,TGTGCCAGCAGTTTGATTTCGGAGGAGACCCAGTACTTC
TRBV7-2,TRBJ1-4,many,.,CASSPGPLNEKLFF,TGTGCCAGCAGCCCGGGACCGTTAAATGAAAAACTGTTTTTT
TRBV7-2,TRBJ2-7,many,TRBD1,CASSLVPGQGYEQYF,TGTGCCAGCAGCCTCGTCCCGGGACAGGGCTACGAGCAGTACTTC
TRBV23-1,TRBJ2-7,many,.,CASSQSRNYEQYF,TGCGCCAGCAGTCAATCAAGGAACTACGAGCAGTACTTC
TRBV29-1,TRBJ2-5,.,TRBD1,CSTYPTGAETQYF,TGCAGCACCTACCCTACAGGGGCGGAGACCCAGTACTTC